The rows below give T cell receptor beta chains drawn from one sample of a study of vaccination effects on CD4 cells after COVID-19. The antigens for these receptors are not known. The repertoire was sequenced with immunoSEQ multiplex PCR; TCRdb's copy has only in-frame clones and lacks some. In the table there are about 76,000 clones, roughly three quarters of which are singletons. The material was CD4+ T cells from PBMCs cultured without peptide, obtained before COVID-19 vaccination. The receptors derive from a human donor who received a COVID-19 vaccine. The CDR3 runs from the conserved cysteine through the conserved F or W. Each record gives: J gene, V gene, clone size, CDR3 length, D gene, CDR3 DNA, CDR3 protein. A D gene is named only where the DNA matches it firmly. Size is omitted from some rows. Given values are once, few, many or a class for expanded clones.

J: TRBJ1-2; V: TRBV20-1; size: .; length: 8; D: .; DNA: TGCATCACCTATGGCTACACCTTC; CDR3: CITYGYTF
J: TRBJ1-5; V: TRBV2; size: .; length: 17; D: .; DNA: TGTGCCAGCAGTGAACGGGAGGCCTCGTATAGCAATCAGCCCCAGCATTTT; CDR3: CASSEREASYSNQPQHF
J: TRBJ1-5; V: TRBV25-1; size: few; length: 13; D: .; DNA: TGTGCCAGCAGTGGGAACCTCGAACAGCCCCAGCATTTT; CDR3: CASSGNLEQPQHF
J: TRBJ1-2; V: TRBV2; size: .; length: 12; D: TRBD1; DNA: TGTGCCAGCGACAGGGGGGACTATGGCTACACCTTC; CDR3: CASDRGDYGYTF
J: TRBJ1-1; V: TRBV7-6; size: .; length: 15; D: .; DNA: TGTGCCAGCTGGCTTGGGACCCCCACGAACACTGAAGCTTTCTTT; CDR3: CASWLGTPTNTEAFF
J: TRBJ2-3; V: TRBV5-1; size: .; length: 12; D: .; DNA: TGCGCCAGCAGCAAAGGCACAGATACGCAGTATTTT; CDR3: CASSKGTDTQYF
J: TRBJ2-2; V: TRBV5-1; size: .; length: 15; D: TRBD1; DNA: TGCGCCAGCAGCGTGGGACAGGGCGGAACCGGGGAGCTGTTTTTT; CDR3: CASSVGQGGTGELFF
J: TRBJ1-1; V: TRBV28; size: .; length: 11; D: .; DNA: TGTGCCAGCACCTCGAACACTGAAGCTTTCTTT; CDR3: CASTSNTEAFF
J: TRBJ2-2; V: TRBV19; size: .; length: 16; D: .; DNA: TGTGCCAGTAGTGCCGGAGTCGGAGTCAACACCGGGGAGCTGTTTTTT; CDR3: CASSAGVGVNTGELFF
J: TRBJ1-3; V: TRBV7-2; size: .; length: 17; D: TRBD1; DNA: TGTGCCAGCAGCACACCTGGACAGGCTTTAGTTGGAAACACCATATATTTT; CDR3: CASSTPGQALVGNTIYF
J: TRBJ1-4; V: TRBV11-2; size: .; length: 16; D: .; DNA: TGTGCCAGCAGCTTAGATCTACTCGCAACTAATGAAAAACTGTTTTTT; CDR3: CASSLDLLATNEKLFF
J: TRBJ2-2; V: TRBV5-1; size: .; length: 15; D: .; DNA: TGCGCCAGCAGCTTGGGGACAGCGAACACCGGGGAGCTGTTTTTT; CDR3: CASSLGTANTGELFF
J: TRBJ2-2; V: TRBV18; size: .; length: 16; D: .; DNA: TGTGCCAGCTCATCGAGGGTTCCCCTCAACACCGGGGAGCTGTTTTTT; CDR3: CASSSRVPLNTGELFF
J: TRBJ1-3; V: TRBV6-6; size: .; length: 16; D: .; DNA: TGTGCCAGCTCTCTTACAGGAAGTAACTCTGGAAACACCATATATTTT; CDR3: CASSLTGSNSGNTIYF
J: TRBJ1-5; V: TRBV19; size: .; length: 13; D: .; DNA: TGTGCCAGTAGTATAGACGGCGGAGAGCCCCAGCATTTT; CDR3: CASSIDGGEPQHF
J: TRBJ1-1; V: TRBV19; size: .; length: 13; D: .; DNA: TGTGCCAGTAGTACAGGGTTCGCCACTGAAGCTTTCTTT; CDR3: CASSTGFATEAFF
J: TRBJ2-5; V: TRBV18; size: .; length: 13; D: TRBD1; DNA: TGTGCCAGCTCCAGGGGGATACAAGAGACCCAGTACTTC; CDR3: CASSRGIQETQYF
J: TRBJ1-2; V: TRBV4-1; size: .; length: 13; D: TRBD1; DNA: TGCGCCAGCCATGCGACAGGGGCGTATGGCTACACCTTC; CDR3: CASHATGAYGYTF
J: TRBJ2-3; V: TRBV6-5; size: once; length: 15; D: TRBD1; DNA: TGTGCCACCGACCGGTGGGACAGGGCGGGAGATACGCAGTATTTT; CDR3: CATDRWDRAGDTQYF